One sample yielded the 25 T cell receptor beta chains listed below, sequenced in a study of blood T cell repertoires in COVID-19. Sequencing used immunoSEQ multiplex PCR; TCRdb keeps in-frame clones, though not all of them. The sample includes almost 250,000 clones, about 89% seen only once; the top ten take around 1.5%. Material for sequencing was peripheral blood. The receptor set was obtained from a woman aged 55-75 years who had recovered from COVID-19.

The genes are TRBV3-1 (or the pseudogene TRBV3-2) and TRBJ2-1; perhaps TRBD2 as D (6 bases). The germline V and J ends were trimmed by 4 bases and 0 bases, with 10 bases remaining between them. Germline V gives CDR1 LGHDT, CDR2 YNNKEL (reference sequence). The CDR3 is 15 residues long. The CDR3 is CASSRDGSSYNEQFF. CDR3 bases: TGTGCCAGCAGCCGGGACGGGAGCTCCTACAATGAGCAGTTCTTC.

The genes are TRBV6-5 and TRBJ2-3; unclear D gene. Trimming left V 0 bases short and J 3 bases short, with 4 bases between. Germline V lookup: CDR1 MNHEY, CDR2 SVGAGI. This CDR3 has 13 amino acids. In DNA, the CDR3 is TGTGCCAGCAGTTACTCGTCGACAGATACGCAGTATTTT. Its translation is CASSYSSTDTQYF.

This chain connects TRBV6-2 or TRBV6-3 to TRBJ1-3; D ambiguous. Germline V gene sequence: CDR1 MNHEY, CDR2 SVGEGT. The CDR3 contains 14 residues. V was trimmed by 2 bases and J by 4 bases, leaving 9 bases between them. CDR3 protein: CASSYGGEGNTIYF. CDR3 nucleotides: TGTGCCAGCAGTTACGGAGGAGAAGGAAACACCATATATTTT.

The chain combines TRBV24-1 with TRBJ2-7, with D perhaps matching TRBD1 (5 bases). The CDR3 extends over 12 amino acids. CDR1 KGHDR and CDR2 SFDVKD come from the germline V gene. Trimming pared 5 bases from V and 3 bases from J, leaving 7 bases between. CDR3 nucleotide sequence: TGTGCCACCAGTGCCCAGGGCTACGAGCAGTACTTC. Protein product: CATSAQGYEQYF.

The chain combines TRBV24-1 with TRBJ2-6; 9 bases align to TRBD1. J gave up 0 bases and V 5 bases, and 4 bases lay outside the gene matches. This CDR3 contains 17 residues. CDR1 and CDR2 (germline): KGHDR, SFDVKD. CDR3 bases: TGTGCCACCAGTGCTCGGGACAGGGCCTCTGGGGCCAACGTCCTGACTTTC. Its protein product is CATSARDRASGANVLTF.

The V call is TRBV5-1, the J call TRBJ2-2, with D maybe TRBD2 (6 bases). The germline V gene has CDR1 SGHRS and CDR2 YFSETQ. V gave up 4 bases and J gave up 0 bases, with 10 bases separating them. The CDR3 is made up of 15 amino acids. CDR3 amino acids: CASSVGTANTGELFF. CDR3 bases: TGCGCCAGCAGCGTCGGGACTGCGAACACCGGGGAGCTGTTTTTT.

The genes are TRBV27 and TRBJ1-6; D remains ambiguous. The CDR3 covers 16 residues. The V gene lost 6 bases and the J gene lost 3 bases, with 15 bases spanning the gap. Germline V gives CDR1 MNHEY, CDR2 SMNVEV (reference sequence). The CDR3 coding sequence is TGTGCCAGCAGCAGAGGTTTCCTCGTCTATAATTCACCCCTCCACTTT. This gives the protein CASSRGFLVYNSPLHF.

The chain employs TRBV14 and TRBJ2-5; tentatively, D is TRBD1 (6 bases). The ends were cut back, 3 bases at V and 6 bases at J, with 14 bases in the middle. CDR1 is SGHDN, CDR2 FVKESK, per germline. The CDR3 runs to 14 residues. CDR3 DNA sequence: TGTGCCAGCAGCCATCCAGGGGACATGAAGACCCAGTACTTC. It codes for CASSHPGDMKTQYF.

This chain connects TRBV29-1 to TRBJ1-2; unclear D gene. V shed 7 bases and J shed 5 bases, with 11 bases lying between them. This CDR3 has 11 residues. Germline V gene lookup returns CDR1 SQVTM and CDR2 ANQGSEA. The CDR3 DNA reads as TGCAGCGGGCGAACAGAGTATGGCTACACCTTC. This codes for CSGRTEYGYTF.

This sequence joins TRBV3-1 (or the pseudogene TRBV3-2) and TRBJ1-2, with no clear D. This CDR3 has 11 amino acids. Trimming shortened V by 1 base and J by 5 bases, and 2 bases separated the two germline ends. The germline CDR1 and CDR2 sequences are LGHDT and YNNKEL (reference sequence). The CDR3 nucleotides are TGTGCCAGCAGCCAAGCTTATGGCTACACCTTC. Protein: CASSQAYGYTF.

V is TRBV2 and J is TRBJ1-5, with TRBD1 matching over 9 bases. Losses at the gene ends were 6 bases for V and 7 bases for J; bases not matched to a gene: 10. The CDR3 is made up of 15 amino acids. Germline V lookup: CDR1 SNHLY, CDR2 FYNNEI. CDR3: CASREGQGMGQPQHF. CDR3 nucleotides: TGTGCCAGCAGGGAGGGACAGGGAATGGGCCAGCCCCAGCATTTT.

This clone occurred once. The rearrangement joins TRBV12-3 or TRBV12-4 to TRBJ2-7; maybe TRBD2 (6 bases). The CDR3 consists of 12 residues. V lost 7 bases to trimming and J lost 9 bases, with 16 bases between them. In nucleotides, the CDR3 is TGTGCCAGCACGTTAGGAGGGTTCGTGCAGTACTTC. Protein sequence: CASTLGGFVQYF.

This chain uses TRBV29-1 with TRBJ2-2; D possibly corresponds to TRBD2 (7 bases). The V end lost 4 bases, the J end lost 5 bases, and 11 bases lay between the germline ends. The CDR3 extends over 13 amino acids. Germline values: CDR1 SQVTM, CDR2 ANQGSEA. The CDR3 bases are TGCAGCGTTGCCAGGGGAGGGACCGGGGAGCTGTTTTTT. It encodes CSVARGGTGELFF.

V is TRBV28 and J is TRBJ1-6, with D maybe TRBD1 (6 bases). CDR1 MDHEN and CDR2 SYDVKM come from the germline V gene. Trimming took 3 bases from V and 14 from J, leaving 14 bases between them. This CDR3 is 13 amino acids long. As DNA, the CDR3 is TGTGCCAGCAGTTTTCGAGACAGGTCTTCCCTCCACTTT. Its protein is CASSFRDRSSLHF.

This chain links TRBV3-1 (or the pseudogene TRBV3-2) with TRBJ1-2, with D tentatively TRBD1 (6 bases). CDR3 length: 16 amino acids. The germline CDR1 and CDR2 sequences are LGHDT and YNNKEL (reference sequence). Trimming stripped 0 bases from V and 4 bases from J, with 15 bases between. As DNA, the CDR3 is TGTGCCAGCAGCCAAGAGAGACAGGTACACTCCTATGGCTACACCTTC. Amino acids: CASSQERQVHSYGYTF.

The gene calls are TRBV6-5 and TRBJ1-2, with D perhaps matching TRBD1 (5 bases). Germline values: CDR1 MNHEY, CDR2 SVGAGI. This CDR3 region has 14 residues. V gave up 5 bases and J gave up 4 bases, with 14 bases separating them. The CDR3 here is CASSHTTGTYGYTF. CDR3 DNA sequence: TGTGCCAGCAGTCACACCACAGGCACCTATGGCTACACCTTC.

CDR3 sequence: CARSLKTDHETQYF. The DNA for the CDR3 is TGTGCCAGAAGCTTGAAGACAGATCATGAGACCCAGTACTTC. The genes are TRBV5-3 and TRBJ2-5; D might be TRBD1 (5 bases). TRBV5-3 is flagged as an ORF with uncertain function. V lost 1 base and J lost 5, with 12 bases in between. The CDR3 length is 14 residues.

V gene TRBV4-1 combines with J gene TRBJ2-7; D ambiguous. With 1 base removed from V and 1 base from J, the gap between germline ends came to 5 bases. CDR3 length: 13 residues. The germline V gene encodes CDR1 MGHRA and CDR2 YSYEKL. CDR3 DNA: TGCGCCAGCAGCCAAGCCATTTCCTACGAGCAGTACTTC. It codes for CASSQAISYEQYF.

V is TRBV28 and J is TRBJ1-1, with 10 bases matching TRBD1. The ends lost 2 bases at V and 4 bases at J; junction bases unmatched: 4. CDR1 MDHEN and CDR2 SYDVKM come from the germline V gene. This CDR3 has 15 amino acids. The CDR3 DNA reads TGTGCCAGCAGTTTACCCGGACAGGGGGGCACTGAAGCTTTCTTT. It yields the protein CASSLPGQGGTEAFF.

CDR3 nucleotide sequence: TGTGCCAGCAGTTACTCTCCCCAAAATAATTCACCCCTCCACTTT. Translating gives CASSYSPQNNSPLHF. The chain combines TRBV6-5 with TRBJ1-6; D gene unclear. From germline, CDR1 is MNHEY and CDR2 SVGAGI. V was clipped by 0 bases and J by 5 bases, with 8 bases between them. The CDR3 sequence is 15 residues long.

The chain joins TRBV15 to TRBJ1-3; no clear D. The germline V gene encodes CDR1 LNHNV and CDR2 YYDKDF (reference sequence). The CDR3 loop spans 15 amino acids. V lost 1 base and J lost 0, with 7 bases in between. CDR3 in amino acids: CATSRATYSGNTIYF. For the CDR3, the DNA is TGTGCCACCAGCAGAGCCACCTACTCTGGAAACACCATATATTTT. The entire variable domain, with the rest obtained from reference TRBV15 and TRBJ1-3, is as follows: DAMVIQNPRYQVTQFGKPVTLSCSQTLNHNVMYWYQQKSSQAPKLLFHYYDKDFNNEADTPDNFQSRRPNTSFCFLDIRSPGLGDTAMYLCATSRATYSGNTIYFGEGSWLTVV.

V is TRBV5-1 and J is TRBJ2-5, with TRBD1 identical over 7 bases. J lost 4 bases, V lost 4 bases, and 7 bases had no gene match. Germline lookup yields CDR1 SGHRS and CDR2 YFSETQ. The CDR3 covers 14 residues. The CDR3 DNA sequence: TGCGCCAGCAGCCCAAGTCCAGGGGGAGAGACCCAGTACTTC. Residues: CASSPSPGGETQYF. The full variable domain, completed using reference TRBV5-1 and TRBJ2-5, is KAGVTQTPRYLIKTRGQQVTLSCSPISGHRSVSWYQQTPGQGLQFLFEYFSETQRNKGNFPGRFSGRQFSNSRSEMNVSTLELGDSALYLCASSPSPGGETQYFGPGTRLLVL.

The V call is TRBV5-6, the J call TRBJ1-1; 8 bases match TRBD1. Germline CDR1 SGHDT, CDR2 YYEEEE. CDR3 length equals 15 residues. The V gene end was trimmed by 1 base and the J gene end by 5 bases; junction bases not matched to a gene: 7. CDR3 sequence reads: CASSLQDRVITEAFF. CDR3 DNA sequence: TGTGCCAGCAGCTTGCAGGACAGGGTGATAACTGAAGCTTTCTTT. The full variable domain, its missing parts supplied by reference TRBV5-6 and TRBJ1-1, is DAGVTQSPTHLIKTRGQQVTLRCSPKSGHDTVSWYQQALGQGPQFIFQYYEEEERQRGNFPDRFSGHQFPNYSSELNVNALLLGDSALYLCASSLQDRVITEAFFGQGTRLTVV.

The V gene is TRBV7-3, the J gene TRBJ2-1; 13 nucleotides align to TRBD2. J was trimmed by 9 bases and V by 3 bases; bases with no gene match: 11. Per the germline V gene, CDR1 is SGHTA and CDR2 is FQGTGA. This CDR3 has 17 amino acids. The CDR3 coding sequence is TGTGCCAGCAGCTTCCCTCCGACTAGCGGGGGGTCCGGTGAGCAGTTCTTC. It translates to CASSFPPTSGGSGEQFF.

The chain uses TRBV5-1 and TRBJ1-1, with 7 positions matching TRBD1. The CDR3 consists of 16 residues. The V segment lost 0 bases and the J segment 0 bases; nucleotides outside the gene matches: 5. Germline V CDR1 and CDR2: SGHRS, YFSETQ. CDR3 in DNA: TGCGCCAGCAGCTTGGAGGGGACAGCCCTGAACACTGAAGCTTTCTTT. Protein sequence: CASSLEGTALNTEAFF.